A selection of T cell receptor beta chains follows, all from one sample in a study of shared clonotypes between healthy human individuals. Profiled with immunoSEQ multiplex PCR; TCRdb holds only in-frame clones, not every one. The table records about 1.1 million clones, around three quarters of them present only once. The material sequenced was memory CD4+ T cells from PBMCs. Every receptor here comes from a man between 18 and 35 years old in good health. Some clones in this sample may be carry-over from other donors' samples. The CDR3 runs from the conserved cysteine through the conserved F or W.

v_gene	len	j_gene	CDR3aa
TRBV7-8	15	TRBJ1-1	CASSIGTGGWTEAFF
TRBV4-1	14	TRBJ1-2	CASSSGREFYGYTF
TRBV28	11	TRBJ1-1	CASSLLTAAFF
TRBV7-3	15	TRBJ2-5	CASSLGRVVGETQYF
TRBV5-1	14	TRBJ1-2	CASSVNGQDYGYTF
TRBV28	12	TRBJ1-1	CASSFWGLKAFF
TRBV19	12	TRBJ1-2	CASTPGRLGYTF
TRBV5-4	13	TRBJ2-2	CASSDRGAGELFF
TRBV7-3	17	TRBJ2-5	CASSLSSGREGQETQYF
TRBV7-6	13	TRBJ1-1	CASSLGQAPEAFF
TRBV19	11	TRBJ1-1	CASSIREGAFF
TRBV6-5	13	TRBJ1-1	CASMVNKNTEAFF
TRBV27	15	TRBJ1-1	CASRTRDLGNTEAFF
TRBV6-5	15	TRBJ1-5	CASSYSLVSNQPQHF
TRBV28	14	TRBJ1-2	CASSLQGAGYGYTF
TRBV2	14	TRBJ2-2	CASRLVRFSGELFF
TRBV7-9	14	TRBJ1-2	CASSLGGGNYGYTF
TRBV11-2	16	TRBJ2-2	CASSKLTGGYAGELFF
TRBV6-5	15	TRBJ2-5	CASSTRGREKETQYF
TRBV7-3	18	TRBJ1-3	CASSLGPTGTGSGNTIYF
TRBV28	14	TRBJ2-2	CASRGTANTGELFF
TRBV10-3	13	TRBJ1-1	CAISDRQGNEAFF
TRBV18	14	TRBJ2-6	CASSLLSGANVLTF
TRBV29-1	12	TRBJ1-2	CSVAGTVYGYTF
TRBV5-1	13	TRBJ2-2	CASSFVSVGELFF
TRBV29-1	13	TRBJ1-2	CSARTGGNYGYTF
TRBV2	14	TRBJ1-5	CASSPDNSNQPQHF
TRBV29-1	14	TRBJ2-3	CSVEFQGGQDTQYF
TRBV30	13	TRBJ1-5	CAWSVSGNQPQHF
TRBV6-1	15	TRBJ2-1	CASTSGSPSYNEQFF
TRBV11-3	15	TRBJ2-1	CASSSGQGIGNEQFF
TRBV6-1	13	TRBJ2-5	CASRGDSQETQYF
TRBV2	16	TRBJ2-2	CASSEMGAANTGELFF
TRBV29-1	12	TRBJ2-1	CSVELREYEQFF
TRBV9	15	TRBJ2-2	CASSVTWSRAGELFF
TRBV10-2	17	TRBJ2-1	CASSDPTSGSTYNEQFF
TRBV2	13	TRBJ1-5	CASTDGWDGPQHF
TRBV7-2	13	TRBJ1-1	CASSSRDRLGAFF
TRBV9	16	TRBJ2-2	CASSPLWGDDTGELFF
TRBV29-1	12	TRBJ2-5	CSAGVVQETQYF
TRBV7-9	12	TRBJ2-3	CASSRDQDTQYF
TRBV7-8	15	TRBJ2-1	CASSPLGGRGIEQFF
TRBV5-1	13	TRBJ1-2	CASSPEHLYGYTF
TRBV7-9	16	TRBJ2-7	CASSPTWGARSYEQYF
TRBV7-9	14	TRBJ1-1	CASTLGQLNTEAFF
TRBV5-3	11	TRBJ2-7	CARTPLYEQYF
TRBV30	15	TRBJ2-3	CACLRRQGAPDTQYF
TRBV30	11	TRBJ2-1	CAWGPQGRQFF
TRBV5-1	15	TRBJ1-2	CASSLGHPTAGGYTF
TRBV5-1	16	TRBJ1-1	CASSLAVEGAGTEAFF
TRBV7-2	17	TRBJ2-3	CASSRTGTVGSTDTQYF
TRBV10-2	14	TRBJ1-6	CASSGQGVASPLHF
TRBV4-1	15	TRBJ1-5	CASRQGVGSNQPQHF
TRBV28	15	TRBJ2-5	CASSFVGRAGETQYF
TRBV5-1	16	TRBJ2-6	CATSLGGSSGANVLTF
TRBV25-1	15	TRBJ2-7	CASALTGGGSYEQYF
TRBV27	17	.	CASRYRVASGRASEQYF